The 31 T cell receptor beta chains presented below share a single source sample, sequenced in a study of blood T cells in healthy people across ages. With a J-beta primer mix and a sample-barcoded 5' primer, a second PCR ran roughly 6 to 12 cycles. TCRdb ran MiXCR on the 5' RACE reads and lists one entry per CDR3 protein. The sample carries about 580,000 distinct CDR3 sequences, 40% to 55% recorded once. The sequenced sample consisted of blood. These receptors were obtained from a man older than 75 in good health.

This clonotype was detected only a few times. One end of the junction does not line up with germline, which may come from a read error. This rearrangement joins TRBV7-6 to TRBJ2-3; 7 bases are shared with TRBD2. Germline values: CDR1 SGHVS, CDR2 FNYEAQ. This CDR3 contains 18 residues. Here the CDR3 reads CANSLSPLADTPTDTQYF. CDR3 nucleotides: TGTGCCAACAGCTTGTCCCCTCTAGCGGATACCCCCACAGATACGCAGTATTTT. The full variable domain, in which reference TRBV7-6 and TRBJ2-3 provide the parts outside the CDR3, is GAGVSQSPRYKVTKRGQDVALRCDPISGHVSLYWYRQALGQGPEFLTYFNYEAQQDKSGLPNDRFSAERPEGSISTLTIQRTEQRDSAMYRCANSLSPLADTPTDTQYFGPGTRLTVL.

This clonotype was seen a few times. V gene TRBV27 combines with J gene TRBJ2-1; 10 bases match TRBD1. Germline lookup yields CDR1 MNHEY and CDR2 SMNVEV (reference sequence). V lost 3 bases to trimming and J lost 6 bases; unmatched junction nucleotides: 8. The CDR3 consists of 16 residues. CDR3 nucleotide sequence: TGTGCCAGCAGTTTGAGGGGGACAGGGGCATCCAATGAGCAGTTCTTC. Amino acid sequence: CASSLRGTGASNEQFF.

This clonotype has at least ten counts. The chain combines TRBV5-1 with TRBJ2-7; 7 bases match TRBD1. The CDR3 loop spans 14 amino acids. Trimming removed 4 bases from V and 4 bases from J; junction bases left unmatched: 8. From germline, CDR1 is SGHRS and CDR2 YFSETQ. As DNA, the CDR3 is TGCGCCAGCAGCCCGCGGACAGGAAAATACGAGCAGTACTTC. It yields the protein CASSPRTGKYEQYF.

This chain connects TRBV7-2 to TRBJ2-1, with D possibly matching TRBD2 (6 bases). The CDR3 has 16 amino acids. Per germline, CDR1 SGHTA and CDR2 FQGNSA. Trimming took 5 bases from V and 0 from J, leaving 14 bases between them. DNA for the CDR3: TGTGCCAGCAGCCTTAAGGAGGGCAGCTCCTACAATGAGCAGTTCTTC. This gives the protein CASSLKEGSSYNEQFF.

The genes are TRBV5-8 and TRBJ1-5; weak D call: TRBD1 (5 bases). The CDR3 length is 13 residues. Trimming shortened V by 6 bases and J by 7 bases, and 14 bases separated the two germline ends. Germline V gives CDR1 SGHTS, CDR2 YDEGEE. The CDR3 DNA is TGTGCCAGCATTAGAACTCGGGGCCAGCCCCAGCATTTT. Amino acid sequence: CASIRTRGQPQHF. Combining the CDR3 with reference TRBV5-8 and TRBJ1-5 gives the whole variable domain EAGVTQSPTHLIKTRGQQATLRCSPISGHTSVYWYQQALGLGLQFLLWYDEGEERNRGNFPPRFSGRQFPNYSSELNVNALELEDSALYLCASIRTRGQPQHFGDGTRLSIL.

Turning to this clonotype: Its ends do not fully match the called genes, so a read error is possible. The rearrangement joins TRBV4-3 to TRBJ2-3; 8 bases fit TRBD2. The CDR3 is made up of 15 amino acids. Per the germline V gene, CDR1 is LGHNA and CDR2 is YSLEER. CDR3 bases: TGCGCCAACAGCCGAGCGGGGGCTAGAGCCGATACGCAGTATTTT. Protein product: CANSRAGARADTQYF.

In its sample, this clonotype was seen a few times. V usage is TRBV28 and J usage is TRBJ2-7, with 10 bases fitting TRBD2. There are 13 residues in the CDR3. The junction had 1 base not matched to a gene; V was cut back by 6 bases and J by 2 bases. CDR1 and CDR2 from the germline V gene are MDHEN and SYDVKM. Written as DNA, the CDR3 is TGTGCCAGCAGACTAGCGGGGACCTACGAGCAGTACTTC. It is translated as CASRLAGTYEQYF.

Comments on this clonotype: Possible read error: a much larger clone is one base away. The chain is built from TRBV6-6 and TRBJ2-3; TRBD2 is a possible D gene (5 bases). Germline CDR1 is MNHNY and CDR2 is SVGAGI (reference sequence). The CDR3 has 15 amino acids. Trimming took off 6 bases at V and 0 bases at J, with 13 bases between the two ends. CDR3 in DNA: TGTGCCAGCAGCCGGGGATCGACTAGCACAGATACGCAGTATTTT. It specifies CASSRGSTSTDTQYF.

The chain joins TRBV5-1 to TRBJ2-2, with D unclear. Germline lookup yields CDR1 SGHRS and CDR2 YFSETQ. This CDR3 spans 16 amino acids. Deletions cut 3 bases from V and 0 bases from J, with 12 bases between. The CDR3 sequence is CASSSSPSANTGELFF. DNA of the CDR3: TGCGCCAGCAGCTCCAGTCCATCCGCGAACACCGGGGAGCTGTTTTTT.

This clonotype was detected only once. This sequence joins TRBV29-1 and TRBJ2-1, with D maybe TRBD2 (6 bases). The CDR3 has 16 residues. Trimming pared 0 bases from V and 7 bases from J, leaving 19 bases between. Germline CDR1 is SQVTM and CDR2 is ANQGSEA. CDR3 loop: CSVEDRGSRGRNEQFF. The CDR3 bases are TGCAGCGTTGAAGATCGGGGTTCCCGGGGGAGGAATGAGCAGTTCTTC.

The V gene is TRBV15, the J gene TRBJ1-2; 12 nucleotides match TRBD1. V dropped 5 bases and J dropped 3; count of bases not matched to a gene: 7. Germline V gene sequence: CDR1 LNHNV, CDR2 YYDKDF (reference sequence). The CDR3 totals 16 residues. The CDR3 nucleotides read TGTGCCACCAGCGAGGGACAGGGGGCATGGGACTATGGCTACACCTTC. It codes for CATSEGQGAWDYGYTF.

On this clonotype itself: A much larger clone differs by one base, so this may be a read error. This chain uses TRBV20-1 with TRBJ2-5; D is possibly TRBD2 (6 bases). CDR3 length: 14 residues. Germline lookup yields CDR1 DFQATT and CDR2 SNEGSKA (reference sequence). V lost 6 bases and J lost 0, with 14 bases in between. CDR3 residues: CSARLVGYQETQYF. The CDR3 coding sequence is TGCAGTGCCCGACTAGTGGGATACCAAGAGACCCAGTACTTC.

The CDR3 region has the DNA TGCAGTGCTCCCCGCCGGAACCCCAGTGCCAATGAGCAGTTCTTC. This codes for CSAPRRNPSANEQFF. V gene TRBV20-1 combines with J gene TRBJ2-1, with D unclear. The germline V and J ends were trimmed by 5 bases and 6 bases, with 20 bases remaining between them. The CDR3 is 15 amino acids. Germline CDR1 DFQATT, CDR2 SNEGSKA (reference sequence).

This clonotype showed up many times. The chain recombines TRBV7-9 with TRBJ2-3; 10 nucleotides agree with TRBD1. CDR3 length equals 17 residues. Germline V gene lookup returns CDR1 SEHNR and CDR2 FQNEAQ (reference sequence). V lost 5 bases and J lost 4; bases outside the gene matches: 12. In DNA form, the CDR3 reads TGTGCCAGCAGCCCCCGCCTGACAGGGGGCGGCGCAGATACGCAGTATTTT. Translated: CASSPRLTGGGADTQYF.

The chain employs TRBV2 and TRBJ2-1; 11 bases line up with TRBD2. The CDR3 sequence is 16 residues long. After removal of 3 bases from V and 5 bases from J, the junction contained 6 bases not matched to a gene. Germline loops: CDR1 SNHLY, CDR2 FYNNEI. The CDR3 sequence is CASSELGTSGNNEQFF. The CDR3 coding sequence is TGTGCCAGCAGTGAGTTGGGGACTAGCGGTAACAATGAGCAGTTCTTC.

The chain combines TRBV4-3 with TRBJ1-3; D gene uncertain. The CDR3 has 17 amino acids. Trimming removed 0 bases at V and 6 bases at J, with 18 bases between. Germline V gene data show CDR1 as LGHNA and CDR2 as YSLEER. The CDR3 nucleotides are TGCGCCAGCAGCCAAGAAGAATCGGGCAGCTTTCTAAACACCATATATTTT. It encodes CASSQEESGSFLNTIYF.

To note about this clonotype: An end of the junction differs from the germline gene, which may be a read error. The chain employs TRBV3-1 and TRBJ2-3; 7 bases align to TRBD1. CDR1 and CDR2 (germline): LGHDT, YNNKEL (reference sequence). The CDR3 contains 13 residues. The CDR3 DNA sequence: TGCGCCAGCAGCCAGGGGGGCACAGATACGCAGTATTTT. It codes for CASSQGGTDTQYF.

V and J are TRBV27 and TRBJ2-1, with 9 nucleotides matching TRBD1. From germline, CDR1 is MNHEY and CDR2 SMNVEV (reference sequence). The CDR3 consists of 16 residues. Trimming cost V 6 bases and J 4 bases; bases outside gene matches: 10. The CDR3, as DNA: TGTGCCAGCAGGAACACCGGGACAGGGAGATACAATGAGCAGTTCTTC. Its translation: CASRNTGTGRYNEQFF.

This clonotype was detected a few times. This chain connects TRBV20-1 to TRBJ2-1, with TRBD2 matching 13 bases. This CDR3 spans 16 amino acids. Germline values: CDR1 DFQATT, CDR2 SNEGSKA (reference sequence). V gave up 6 bases and J gave up 7 bases; unmatched junction bases: 12. CDR3 nucleotide sequence: TGCAGTGCCAACCGACTAGCGGGGGGCTCGGGGAATGAGCAGTTCTTC. This codes for CSANRLAGGSGNEQFF.

Comment on this clonotype: A much larger clone lies one base from this, so it may be a read error. The CDR3 loop is CASSWTGPYEQYF. The CDR3 DNA follows: TGTGCCAGCAGCTGGACAGGGCCCTACGAGCAGTACTTC. The chain combines TRBV7-9 with TRBJ2-7; 8 bases map to TRBD1. The V and J ends lost 4 bases and 2 bases, in that order; junction bases with no gene match: 1. There are 13 residues in the CDR3. Germline V gene data show CDR1 as SEHNR and CDR2 as FQNEAQ (reference sequence).

The gene calls are TRBV11-2 and TRBJ2-3; tentatively, D is TRBD2 (5 bases). In germline, CDR1 is SGHAT, CDR2 FQNNGV. Trimming removed 2 bases at V and 0 bases at J, with 18 bases between. This CDR3 spans 18 amino acids. The CDR3 DNA sequence: TGTGCCAGCAGCTTAACGGCGTCCGGGGAGTTTAGCACAGATACGCAGTATTTT. Its translation is CASSLTASGEFSTDTQYF.

V usage is TRBV29-1 and J usage is TRBJ2-3; D not certain. The CDR3 consists of 13 residues. Per the germline V gene, CDR1 is SQVTM and CDR2 is ANQGSEA. V was clipped by 4 bases and J by 4 bases, with 12 bases between them. The CDR3 region is CSVAAKAADTQYF. The CDR3 coding sequence is TGCAGCGTTGCGGCGAAGGCTGCAGATACGCAGTATTTT.

This clonotype showed up many times. The rearrangement links TRBV6-5 to TRBJ2-7, with 10 bases lining up with TRBD2. Trimming cost V 4 bases and J 6 bases; bases outside gene matches: 12. The germline V gene has CDR1 MNHEY and CDR2 SVGAGI. The CDR3 extends over 16 amino acids. The CDR3 sequence is CASSFRTSGTFGEQYF. The CDR3 DNA sequence: TGTGCCAGCAGTTTCCGGACTAGCGGAACCTTTGGCGAGCAGTACTTC.

This clonotype came up a few times. This chain links TRBV7-2 with TRBJ1-2; possibly TRBD1 for D (6 bases). In germline, CDR1 is SGHTA, CDR2 FQGNSA. V was trimmed by 5 bases and J by 3 bases, leaving 10 bases between them. This CDR3 has 13 residues. As DNA, the CDR3 is TGTGCCAGCAGCCAACAGGGACACTATGGCTACACCTTC. Protein sequence: CASSQQGHYGYTF.

This chain uses TRBV9 with TRBJ2-7, with no clear D. The ends were cut back, 1 base at V and 2 bases at J, with 7 bases in the middle. There are 13 residues in the CDR3. CDR1 is SGDLS and CDR2 is YYNGEE in the germline V gene. The CDR3 DNA is TGTGCCAGCAGCGTAACCAATACCTACGAGCAGTACTTC. This translates into CASSVTNTYEQYF.

This chain joins TRBV29-1 and TRBJ1-4; TRBD1 matches 9 bases. CDR1 and CDR2 from the germline V gene are SQVTM and ANQGSEA. The CDR3 spans 13 residues. V shed 7 bases, J shed 8 bases, and the junction held 8 bases outside the gene matches. The DNA of the CDR3 is TGCAGCGCCCAACAGGGGGCATGGGAAAAACTGTTTTTT. The encoded protein is CSAQQGAWEKLFF.

The chain joins TRBV30 to TRBJ2-1, with a tentative D call TRBD1 (6 bases). The CDR3 contains 13 residues. The V and J ends lost 4 bases and 5 bases respectively, with 12 bases between them. The V gene's germline CDR1 is GTSNPN and CDR2 SVGIG (reference sequence). The CDR3 coding sequence is TGTGCCTGGAACCTGGGGGCCCACAATGAGCAGTTCTTC. Amino acid sequence: CAWNLGAHNEQFF.

The rearrangement uses TRBV4-3 and TRBJ2-7; 9 nucleotides align to TRBD2. Per the germline V gene, CDR1 is LGHNA and CDR2 is YSLEER. V dropped 0 bases and J dropped 0; count of bases not matched to a gene: 6. The CDR3 consists of 17 residues. The DNA for the CDR3 is TGCGCCAGCAGCCAAGATGCGGCTAGCGGGGACTCCTACGAGCAGTACTTC. Protein product: CASSQDAASGDSYEQYF.

J is TRBJ2-7 and V is TRBV24-1; 8 bases match TRBD2. Trimming removed 4 bases from V and 7 bases from J; junction bases left unmatched: 14. Germline values: CDR1 KGHDR, CDR2 SFDVKD. The CDR3 is made up of 16 amino acids. CDR3 region: CATSDPAGTRGNEQYF. CDR3 coding DNA: TGTGCCACCAGTGACCCGGCCGGGACTAGGGGAAATGAGCAGTACTTC.

The chain has TRBV6-6 and TRBJ2-3; tentatively, D is TRBD1 or TRBD2 (5 bases each). Between the trimmed V and J ends, which lost 2 bases and 0 bases, there was a span of 9 bases. The germline CDR1 and CDR2 sequences are MNHNY and SVGAGI (reference sequence). The CDR3 runs to 15 residues. CDR3 residues: CASSYGDGSTDTQYF. In nucleotides, the CDR3 is TGTGCCAGCAGTTACGGGGACGGAAGCACAGATACGCAGTATTTT.

The chain uses TRBV29-1 and TRBJ1-5, with D unresolved. Germline V gene lookup returns CDR1 SQVTM and CDR2 ANQGSEA. The CDR3 contains 12 residues. The V end lost 6 bases, the J end lost 5 bases, and 11 bases lay between the germline ends. The CDR3 protein is CSVGHWDQPQHF. The CDR3 bases are TGCAGCGTAGGGCACTGGGATCAGCCCCAGCATTTT. The whole variable domain, remainder taken from reference TRBV29-1 and TRBJ1-5, is SAVISQKPSRDICQRGTSLTIQCQVDSQVTMMFWYRQQPGQSLTLIATANQGSEATYESGFVIDKFPISRPNLTFSTLTVSNMSPEDSSIYLCSVGHWDQPQHFGDGTRLSIL.